This record concerns one T cell receptor beta chain sequence. The antigen is undetermined. This sample is drawn from a study of cytomegalovirus exposure and HLA in healthy donors. Overall study findings and caveats: Earlier analysis found most TCR beta V segments productive about 90% or about 30% of the time. Across HLA loci, a later analysis found differing TCR association rates, with DRB1 most and HLA-C fewest. Association of a missense DCLRE1C variant with TCR beta V- and J-gene trimming was reported in a later analysis. When a later analysis compared HLA-associated TCR beta chains with equally common others, the HLA-associated chains turned out to be more clonally expanded and to have lower generation probabilities.

The PCR had 60 Vbeta and 13 Jbeta primers. Sequencing was performed with immunoSEQ multiplex PCR; in TCRdb, only in-frame clones are kept and a portion is missing. The data hold around 140,000 clones, with 82% observed a single time. The CDR3 has 14 residues. Per the germline V gene, CDR1 is SGHNT and CDR2 is YYREEE (reference sequence). V was shortened by 3 bases and J by 1 base, with 11 bases between the two germline ends. Material for sequencing was PBMCs. The chain is built from TRBV5-4 and TRBJ2-7, with no clear D. This clonotype was sampled from a male donor in good health and CMV-seronegative. CDR3 residues: CASSSGWASYEQYF. DNA of the CDR3: TGTGCCAGCAGCTCCGGTTGGGCTTCCTACGAGCAGTACTTC.